This entry lists 21 T cell receptor beta chains sequenced from one sample in a study of cytomegalovirus exposure and HLA in healthy donors. The PCR ran on 60 Vbeta and 13 Jbeta primers. TCRdb's copy holds only in-frame clones and misses some; the assay was immunoSEQ multiplex PCR. Counted here are 150,000 or so clones, over 75% occurring once; the ten biggest clones make up about 5%. Source material: PBMCs. The receptors originated from a man in his thirties or forties in good health and CMV-seropositive.

The chain is built from TRBV5-1 and TRBJ2-5; maybe TRBD2 (6 bases). The J call may be mistaken, given a closer DNA end match to TRBJ2-7. CDR3 length: 14 residues. Germline loops: CDR1 SGHRS, CDR2 YFSETQ. The CDR3 DNA sequence: TGCGCCAGCAGCTTGGTTAGCGGACCCTACGAGCAGTACTTC. Amino acids: CASSLVSGPYEQYF.

V is TRBV28 and J is TRBJ1-1; possible D gene TRBD1, 5 bases. V shed 3 bases and J shed 6 bases, with 14 bases lying between them. CDR3 length equals 14 residues. CDR1 and CDR2 from the germline V gene are MDHEN and SYDVKM. This CDR3 reads CASSFRVNAAEAFF. In DNA, the CDR3 is TGTGCCAGCAGTTTCAGGGTTAATGCCGCTGAAGCTTTCTTT.

The CDR3, as DNA: TGTGCCAGCAGGAGACAGGGTTACACTGAAGCTTTCTTT. Protein: CASRRQGYTEAFF. The rearrangement links TRBV7-2 to TRBJ1-1; 7 nucleotides agree with TRBD1. The CDR3 is 13 residues long. V shed 6 bases, J shed 3 bases, and the junction held 4 bases outside the gene matches. From germline, CDR1 is SGHTA and CDR2 FQGNSA.

V gene TRBV5-1 combines with J gene TRBJ2-7, with TRBD2 matching over 7 bases. Trimming at V came to 1 base and at J to 3 bases, leaving 7 bases not matched to a gene. The germline V gene has CDR1 SGHRS and CDR2 YFSETQ. The CDR3 loop spans 15 amino acids. In DNA form, the CDR3 reads TGCGCCAGCAGCTTGCTTGGACCTAGCGGCTACGAGCAGTACTTC. Translating it yields CASSLLGPSGYEQYF.

The V gene is TRBV7-9, the J gene TRBJ2-7, with 12 positions matching TRBD2. With 4 bases clipped from V and 1 base from J, the junction kept 2 bases outside the gene matches. This CDR3 is 15 amino acids long. Germline CDR1 reads SEHNR; CDR2 reads FQNEAQ (reference sequence). The CDR3 loop is CASSSGTSGSYEQYF. The DNA for the CDR3 is TGTGCCAGCAGCTCCGGGACTAGCGGGTCCTACGAGCAGTACTTC.

There are a few counts of this clone. The chain has TRBV7-2 and TRBJ2-1, with 11 bases that match TRBD2. The CDR3 loop spans 16 amino acids. The trim removed 5 bases at V and 3 bases at J, leaving 6 bases unmatched. Germline loops: CDR1 SGHTA, CDR2 FQGNSA. As DNA, the CDR3 is TGTGCCAGCAGCAACTTAGCGGGGGGGTTCTACAATGAGCAGTTCTTC. Translated: CASSNLAGGFYNEQFF. The full variable domain, completed using reference TRBV7-2 and TRBJ2-1, is GAGVSQSPSNKVTEKGKDVELRCDPISGHTALYWYRQSLGQGLEFLIYFQGNSAPDKSGLPSDRFSAERTGGSVSTLTIQRTQQEDSAVYLCASSNLAGGFYNEQFFGPGTRLTVL.

V gene TRBV27 combines with J gene TRBJ2-1; the match to TRBD2 covers 7 bases. CDR1 is MNHEY, CDR2 SMNVEV, per germline (reference sequence). Trimming at V came to 6 bases and at J to 5 bases, leaving 10 bases not matched to a gene. The CDR3 is made up of 15 amino acids. The CDR3 is CASRSRGVQHNEQFF. CDR3 DNA: TGTGCCAGCAGGTCCCGGGGGGTCCAGCACAATGAGCAGTTCTTC.

The chain is built from TRBV20-1 and TRBJ2-1, with a weak D call TRBD1 (6 bases). This CDR3 has 11 residues. Germline CDR1 reads DFQATT; CDR2 reads SNEGSKA (reference sequence). V was cut by 6 bases and J by 15 bases, with 18 bases left in between. CDR3 sequence reads: CSAYEKGVPFF. The CDR3 DNA follows: TGCAGTGCCTATGAAAAGGGGGTTCCGTTCTTC.

This clone was seen a few times. This chain uses TRBV2 with TRBJ2-2; 7 nucleotides align to TRBD2. This CDR3 has 13 residues. Germline CDR1 SNHLY, CDR2 FYNNEI. J was trimmed by 7 bases and V by 6 bases; bases with no gene match: 5. CDR3 DNA: TGTGCCAGCAGGGGGGGGGAATTCGGGGAGCTGTTTTTT. Amino acid sequence: CASRGGEFGELFF.

The chain employs TRBV28 and TRBJ1-1; TRBD1 matches 11 bases. The J segment lost 2 bases and the V segment lost 5 bases, leaving 10 bases of the junction unmatched. CDR3 length: 17 amino acids. Germline CDR1 is MDHEN and CDR2 is SYDVKM. The CDR3 loop reads CASSRTGQGASNTEAFF. The CDR3, as DNA: TGTGCCAGCAGTCGCACCGGACAGGGGGCCTCTAACACTGAAGCTTTCTTT.

The V call is TRBV4-1, the J call TRBJ2-7, with D possibly matching TRBD2 (5 bases). V shed 5 bases and J shed 3 bases, with 14 bases lying between them. The length of the CDR3 is 14 residues. Germline lookup yields CDR1 MGHRA and CDR2 YSYEKL. CDR3 nucleotide sequence: TGCGCCAGCAGCAATCTTCTAGCAGGCTACGAGCAGTACTTC. Its protein is CASSNLLAGYEQYF.

V and J are TRBV18 and TRBJ2-7; possible D gene TRBD1, 6 bases. Germline V gene sequence: CDR1 KGHSH, CDR2 LQKENI. CDR3 length: 16 residues. Trimming removed 1 base at V and 1 base at J, with 14 bases between. This chain's CDR3 is CASSPQTGRVSYEQYF. The CDR3 DNA reads TGTGCCAGCTCACCACAAACAGGGCGCGTGTCCTACGAGCAGTACTTC.

The rearrangement links TRBV30 to TRBJ2-1, with 11 bases lining up with TRBD2. Germline assignment: CDR1 GTSNPN and CDR2 SVGIG (reference sequence). Trimming took 1 base from V and 5 from J; bases not matched to a gene: 10. The CDR3 sequence is 17 residues long. CDR3 DNA: TGTGCCTGGAGTGGACTAGCGGGGACCCTAGTTGACAATGAGCAGTTCTTC. Translation gives CAWSGLAGTLVDNEQFF.

The chain couples TRBV11-2 to TRBJ2-1; maybe TRBD1 (6 bases). The CDR3 has 17 amino acids. Trimming pared 0 bases from V and 4 bases from J, leaving 16 bases between. Germline CDR1 is SGHAT and CDR2 is FQNNGV. The CDR3 loop is CASSLEITGFGYNEQFF. CDR3 nucleotides: TGTGCCAGCAGCTTAGAGATCACAGGGTTTGGATACAATGAGCAGTTCTTC.

The V call is TRBV5-1, the J call TRBJ2-5; weak D call: TRBD2 (7 bases). The CDR3 length is 13 residues. V was pared by 2 bases and J by 4 bases, with 9 bases between. The V gene's germline CDR1 is SGHRS and CDR2 YFSETQ. The CDR3 DNA reads TGCGCCAGCAGCTTCGGGGGGCGAGAGACCCAGTACTTC. It yields the protein CASSFGGRETQYF.

The chain couples TRBV19 to TRBJ2-5; D perhaps matches TRBD2 (6 bases). The V end was cut by 5 bases, the J end by 2 bases, with 15 bases between. CDR1 is LNHDA, CDR2 SQIVND, per germline (reference sequence). The CDR3 is 15 amino acids. The CDR3, as DNA: TGTGCCAGTAGTCTGTCTAGCGACCGACAAGAGACCCAGTACTTC. As protein: CASSLSSDRQETQYF.

This clone occurred once. This rearrangement joins TRBV18 to TRBJ2-1; 11 bases are shared with TRBD2. The V gene's germline CDR1 is KGHSH and CDR2 LQKENI. The V segment lost 4 bases and the J segment 1 base; nucleotides outside the gene matches: 3. The CDR3 runs 16 residues. CDR3 nucleotides: TGTGCCAGCTCACTGAGACTAGCGGGGTCCTACAATGAGCAGTTCTTC. Its protein is CASSLRLAGSYNEQFF.

The V gene is TRBV7-2, the J gene TRBJ1-5, with D perhaps matching TRBD1 (5 bases). Germline CDR1 SGHTA, CDR2 FQGNSA. V lost 1 base, J lost 0 bases, and 10 bases lay in between. The CDR3 consists of 16 residues. This chain's CDR3 is CASSLGSQGSNQPQHF. For the CDR3, the DNA is TGTGCCAGCAGCTTAGGGTCCCAGGGTAGCAATCAGCCCCAGCATTTT.

This clone showed up just a few times. J is TRBJ2-7 and V is TRBV5-1; tentatively, D is TRBD1 (5 bases). The CDR3 covers 13 residues. Trimming left V 0 bases short and J 6 bases short, with 10 bases between. CDR1 is SGHRS and CDR2 is YFSETQ in the germline V gene. The CDR3 sequence is CASSLVQGFEQYF. CDR3 coding DNA: TGCGCCAGCAGCTTGGTTCAGGGATTCGAGCAGTACTTC.

This chain connects TRBV27 to TRBJ2-5; maybe TRBD2 (6 bases). Trimming shortened V by 4 bases and J by 4 bases, and 16 bases separated the two germline ends. The CDR3 is 15 residues long. From germline, CDR1 is MNHEY and CDR2 SMNVEV (reference sequence). The CDR3 region is CASSWTIPGPETQYF. The CDR3 bases are TGTGCCAGCAGTTGGACTATCCCTGGGCCAGAGACCCAGTACTTC.

The gene calls are TRBV19 and TRBJ2-3, with 11 bases lining up with TRBD1. CDR3 size: 16 residues. In germline, CDR1 is LNHDA, CDR2 SQIVND (reference sequence). With 7 bases clipped from V and 3 bases from J, the junction kept 9 bases outside the gene matches. The CDR3 sequence is CASNHRGQGVTDTQYF. The CDR3 nucleotides are TGTGCCAGTAACCATCGGGGACAGGGGGTAACAGATACGCAGTATTTT. Full variable domain (missing parts from reference TRBV19 and TRBJ2-3): DGGITQSPKYLFRKEGQNVTLSCEQNLNHDAMYWYRQDPGQGLRLIYYSQIVNDFQKGDIAEGYSVSREKKESFPLTVTSAQKNPTAFYLCASNHRGQGVTDTQYFGPGTRLTVL.